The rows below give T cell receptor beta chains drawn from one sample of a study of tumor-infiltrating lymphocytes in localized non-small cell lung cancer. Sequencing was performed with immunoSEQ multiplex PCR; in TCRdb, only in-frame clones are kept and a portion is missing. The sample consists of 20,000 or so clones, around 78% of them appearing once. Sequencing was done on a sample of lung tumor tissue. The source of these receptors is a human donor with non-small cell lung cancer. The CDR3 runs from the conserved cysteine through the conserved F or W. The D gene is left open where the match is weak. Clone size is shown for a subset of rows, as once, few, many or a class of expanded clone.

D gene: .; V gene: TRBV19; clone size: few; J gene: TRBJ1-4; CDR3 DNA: TGTGCCAGTAGCAAAATTGGAGGGGGTGAAAAACTGTTTTTT; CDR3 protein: CASSKIGGGEKLFF
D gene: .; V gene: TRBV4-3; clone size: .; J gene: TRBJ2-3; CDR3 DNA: TGCGCCAGCAGCTCGCAAGAGGGAGTCACAGATACGCAGTATTTT; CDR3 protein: CASSSQEGVTDTQYF
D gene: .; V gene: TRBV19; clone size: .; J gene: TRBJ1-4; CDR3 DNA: TGTGCCAGTACCCCAGGCACCCAGTATGAAAAACTGTTTTTT; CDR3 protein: CASTPGTQYEKLFF
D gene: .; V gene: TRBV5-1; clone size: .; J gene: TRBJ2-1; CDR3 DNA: TGCGCCAGCAGCTTGGAAGTGGGGTTCTACAATGAGCAGTTCTTC; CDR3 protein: CASSLEVGFYNEQFF
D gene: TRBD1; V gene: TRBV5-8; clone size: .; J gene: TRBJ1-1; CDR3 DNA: TGTGCCAGCACTAACAGGGGGTCCGCTGAAGCTTTCTTT; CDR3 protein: CASTNRGSAEAFF
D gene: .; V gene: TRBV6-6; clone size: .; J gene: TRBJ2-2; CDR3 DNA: TGTGCCAGCAGTTACTCGCCACGGACGAACACCGGGGAGCTGTTTTTT; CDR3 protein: CASSYSPRTNTGELFF
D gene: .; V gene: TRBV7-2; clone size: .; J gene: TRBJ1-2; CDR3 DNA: TGTGCCAGCAGCCCACAGGCCCGTGGGACTGGCTACACCTTC; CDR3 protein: CASSPQARGTGYTF
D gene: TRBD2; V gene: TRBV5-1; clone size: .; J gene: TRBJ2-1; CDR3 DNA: TGCGCCAGCAGCTTCAGCGGGGGGGCCTTCAATGAGCAGTTCTTC; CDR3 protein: CASSFSGGAFNEQFF
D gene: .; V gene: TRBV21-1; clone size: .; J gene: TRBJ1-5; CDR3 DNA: TGTGCCAGCCTGCGGGAGGAGTTGAGTTATCAGCCCCAGCATTTT; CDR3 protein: CASLREELSYQPQHF
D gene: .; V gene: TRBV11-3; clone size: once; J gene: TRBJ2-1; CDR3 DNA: TGTGCCAGCAGCTTAAGTTCTAGGGGTGAGCAGTTCTTC; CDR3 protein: CASSLSSRGEQFF
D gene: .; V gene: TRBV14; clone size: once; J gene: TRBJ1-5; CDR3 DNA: TGTGCCAGCAGCTCGGACAGAAATCAGCCCCAGCATTTT; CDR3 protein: CASSSDRNQPQHF
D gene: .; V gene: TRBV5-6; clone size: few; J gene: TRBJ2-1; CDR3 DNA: TGTGCCAGCGGGCGGCGGAAGACCTACAATGAGCAGTTCTTC; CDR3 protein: CASGRRKTYNEQFF
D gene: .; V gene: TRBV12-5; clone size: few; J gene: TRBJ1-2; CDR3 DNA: TGTGCTAGTGGTTTGGAAGTGTATGGCTACACCTTC; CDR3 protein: CASGLEVYGYTF
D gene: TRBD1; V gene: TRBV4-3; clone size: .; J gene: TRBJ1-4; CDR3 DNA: TGCGCCAGCAGCCTAGGCGGGACAGGGGAGGAAAAACTGTTTTTT; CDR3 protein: CASSLGGTGEEKLFF
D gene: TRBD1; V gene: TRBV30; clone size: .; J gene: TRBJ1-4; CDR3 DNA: TGTGCCTGGAACATATTCAGGGGGGTTGGGGAAAAACTGTTTTTT; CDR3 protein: CAWNIFRGVGEKLFF
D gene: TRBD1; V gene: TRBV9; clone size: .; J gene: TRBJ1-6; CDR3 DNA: TGTGCCAGCAGCGTTGGACAGGGACGGAATTCACCCCTCCACTTT; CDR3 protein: CASSVGQGRNSPLHF
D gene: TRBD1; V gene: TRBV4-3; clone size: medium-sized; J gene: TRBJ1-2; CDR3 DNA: TGCGCCAGCAGCCAAGTTGGGACAGGGTTCTATGGCTACACCTTC; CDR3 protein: CASSQVGTGFYGYTF
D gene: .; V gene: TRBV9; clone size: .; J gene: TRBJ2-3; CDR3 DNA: TGTGCCAGCAGCTCCCGCACAGATACGCAGTATTTT; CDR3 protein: CASSSRTDTQYF
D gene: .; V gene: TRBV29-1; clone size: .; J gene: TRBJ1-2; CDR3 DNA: TGCAGCGTCGGACAGTCCTATGGCTACACCTTC; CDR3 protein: CSVGQSYGYTF
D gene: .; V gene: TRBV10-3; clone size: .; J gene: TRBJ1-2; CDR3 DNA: TGTGCCATCAGTGAGTCCCGGCAGGGCGGCGGAGGCTACACCTTC; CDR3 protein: CAISESRQGGGGYTF
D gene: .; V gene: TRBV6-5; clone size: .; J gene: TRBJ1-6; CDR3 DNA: TGTGCCAGCAGTTACTCGGGTCGAGGGAATTCACCCCTCCACTTT; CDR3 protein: CASSYSGRGNSPLHF
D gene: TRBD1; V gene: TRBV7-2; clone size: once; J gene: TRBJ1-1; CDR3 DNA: TGTGCCAGCAGCTTAGTCGGGACAGCGAACACTGAAGCTTTCTTT; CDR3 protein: CASSLVGTANTEAFF
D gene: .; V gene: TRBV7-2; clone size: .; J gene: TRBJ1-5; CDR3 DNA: TGTGCCAGCAGCCTATTCGTGGGCAATCAGCCCCAGCATTTT; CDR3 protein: CASSLFVGNQPQHF
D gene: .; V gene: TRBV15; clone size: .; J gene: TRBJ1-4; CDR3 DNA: TGTGCCACCAGCAGCTCCTTACTAGCTAATGAAAAACTGTTTTTT; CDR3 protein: CATSSSLLANEKLFF
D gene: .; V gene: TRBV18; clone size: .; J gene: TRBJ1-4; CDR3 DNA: TGTGCCACCACGACCGCTGGAATTGAAAAACTGTTTTTT; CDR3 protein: CATTTAGIEKLFF
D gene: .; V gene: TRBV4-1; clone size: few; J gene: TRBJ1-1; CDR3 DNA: TGCGCCAGCAGCGCCGGGGTTGGTGAAGCTTTCTTT; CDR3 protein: CASSAGVGEAFF
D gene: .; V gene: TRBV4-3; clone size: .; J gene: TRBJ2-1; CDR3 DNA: TGCGCCAGCAGCCAAGCCACTAGTCTCGTTTACAATGAGCAGTTCTTC; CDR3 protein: CASSQATSLVYNEQFF
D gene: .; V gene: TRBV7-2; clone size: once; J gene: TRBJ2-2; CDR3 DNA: TGTGCCAGCAGCTCGCCTCCCGGGGAGCTGTTTTTT; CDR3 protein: CASSSPPGELFF
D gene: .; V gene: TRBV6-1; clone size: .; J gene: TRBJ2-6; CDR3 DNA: TGTGCCAGCAGTGCCCCCCAGGGCCTTAAATCTGGGGCCAACGTCCTGACTTTC; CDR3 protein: CASSAPQGLKSGANVLTF
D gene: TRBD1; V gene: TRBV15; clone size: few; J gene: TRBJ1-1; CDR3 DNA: TGTGCCACCAGCAGAGGGTCAGGGGGCTTGGGGACTGAAGCTTTCTTT; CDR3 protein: CATSRGSGGLGTEAFF
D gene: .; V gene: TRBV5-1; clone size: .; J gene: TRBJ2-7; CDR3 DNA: TGCGCCAGCAGCTTAACGACAGTGGGCTACGAGCAGTACTTC; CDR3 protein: CASSLTTVGYEQYF
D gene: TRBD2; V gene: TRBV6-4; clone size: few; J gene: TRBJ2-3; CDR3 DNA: TGTGCCAGCAGTGACGCTAGCGGGGGCACAGATACGCAGTATTTT; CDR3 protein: CASSDASGGTDTQYF
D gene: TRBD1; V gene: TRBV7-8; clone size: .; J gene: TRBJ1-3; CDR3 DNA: TGTGCCAGCAGCAGGACAGGGGGAGCTGGAAACACCATATATTTT; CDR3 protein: CASSRTGGAGNTIYF
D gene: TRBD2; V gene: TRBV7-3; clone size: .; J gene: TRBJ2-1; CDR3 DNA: TGTGCCAGCAGCCCGACTAGCGGGGAGTACAATGAGCAGTTCTTC; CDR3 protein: CASSPTSGEYNEQFF
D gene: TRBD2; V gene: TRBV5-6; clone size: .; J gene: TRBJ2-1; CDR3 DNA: TGTGCCAGCAGCTGGCCAAAAAGGCGGGGGAATGAGCAGTTCTTC; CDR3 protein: CASSWPKRRGNEQFF
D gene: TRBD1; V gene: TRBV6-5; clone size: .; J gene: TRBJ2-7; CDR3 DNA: TGTGCCAGCAGCCGGACAGGGACGGTCGCCGAGCAGTACTTC; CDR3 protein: CASSRTGTVAEQYF
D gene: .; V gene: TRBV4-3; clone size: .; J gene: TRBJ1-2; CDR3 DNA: TGCGCCAGCAGCCAGACCGTCGGGGAAGGCTATGGCTACACCTTC; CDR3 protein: CASSQTVGEGYGYTF
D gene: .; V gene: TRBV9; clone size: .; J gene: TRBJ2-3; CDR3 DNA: TGTGCCAGCAGCGTCGGGAATTCCAGGTCGTCAGATACGCAGTATTTT; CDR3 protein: CASSVGNSRSSDTQYF
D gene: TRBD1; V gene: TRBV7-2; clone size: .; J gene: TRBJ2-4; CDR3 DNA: TGTGCCAGCAGCTTAGCCAGCCTGACAGGGGGCATAGCCAAAAACATTCAGTACTTC; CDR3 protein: CASSLASLTGGIAKNIQYF
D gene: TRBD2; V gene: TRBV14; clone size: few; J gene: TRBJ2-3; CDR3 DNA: TGTGCCAGCAGCCAAGAGGCTAGCGGGGGTCGGAATACGCAGTATTTT; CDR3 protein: CASSQEASGGRNTQYF
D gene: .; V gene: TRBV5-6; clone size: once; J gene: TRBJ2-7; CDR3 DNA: TGTGCCAGCAGCTTGAAGGGACCAAGCTACGAGCAGTACTTC; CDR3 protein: CASSLKGPSYEQYF
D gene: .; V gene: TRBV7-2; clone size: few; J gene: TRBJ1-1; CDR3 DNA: TGTGCCAGCAGCCGACGGGGCTCTGAAGCTTTCTTT; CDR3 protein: CASSRRGSEAFF
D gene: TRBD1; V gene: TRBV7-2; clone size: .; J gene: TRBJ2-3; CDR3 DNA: TGTGCCAGCAGCTTAAGGACAGGGGGCTATGATACGCAGTATTTT; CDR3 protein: CASSLRTGGYDTQYF
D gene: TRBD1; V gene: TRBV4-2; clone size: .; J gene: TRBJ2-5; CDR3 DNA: TGTGCCAGCAGCCAAGGACAGGGGGAGACCCAGTACTTC; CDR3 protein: CASSQGQGETQYF
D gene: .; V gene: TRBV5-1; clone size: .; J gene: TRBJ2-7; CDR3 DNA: TGCGCCAGTACTGACGGGGCCGGCGGCGAGCAGTACTTC; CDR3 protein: CASTDGAGGEQYF